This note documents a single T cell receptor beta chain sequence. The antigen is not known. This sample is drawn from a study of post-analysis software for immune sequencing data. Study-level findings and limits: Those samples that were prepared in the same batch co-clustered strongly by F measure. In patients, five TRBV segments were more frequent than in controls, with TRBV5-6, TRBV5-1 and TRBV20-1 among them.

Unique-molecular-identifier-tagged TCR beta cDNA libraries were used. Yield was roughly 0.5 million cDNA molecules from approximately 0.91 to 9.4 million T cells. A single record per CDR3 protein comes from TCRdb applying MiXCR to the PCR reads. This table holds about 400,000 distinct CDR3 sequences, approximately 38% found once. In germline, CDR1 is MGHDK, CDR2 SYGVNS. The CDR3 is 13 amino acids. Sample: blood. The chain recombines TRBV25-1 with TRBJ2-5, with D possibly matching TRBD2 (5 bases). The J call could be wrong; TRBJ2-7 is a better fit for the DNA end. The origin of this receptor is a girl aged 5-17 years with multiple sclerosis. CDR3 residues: CASSSTGKHEQYF. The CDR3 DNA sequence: TGTGCCAGCAGTTCTACGGGGAAGCACGAGCAGTACTTC.